This entry describes one T cell receptor (beta chain). Germline CDR1 reads SNHLY; CDR2 reads FYNNEI. V was shortened by 8 bases and J by 5 bases, with 12 bases between the two germline ends. CDR3 length equals 12 residues. This entry is derived from a study of cytomegalovirus exposure and HLA in healthy donors. PCR used 60 Vbeta primers and 13 Jbeta primers. Some clones are missing from TCRdb's copy, which holds only in-frame ones; the method was immunoSEQ multiplex PCR. This table holds around 200,000 clones, 75% to 90% found once. The sequencing sample was made of PBMCs. The genes are TRBV2 and TRBJ1-2; the D is unclear. The clonotype comes from a woman between 18 and 30 years old in good health and CMV-seronegative. In DNA form, the CDR3 reads TGTGCCAGCCGCGGGGTTGCTTATGGCTACACCTTC. This sequence encodes CASRGVAYGYTF.